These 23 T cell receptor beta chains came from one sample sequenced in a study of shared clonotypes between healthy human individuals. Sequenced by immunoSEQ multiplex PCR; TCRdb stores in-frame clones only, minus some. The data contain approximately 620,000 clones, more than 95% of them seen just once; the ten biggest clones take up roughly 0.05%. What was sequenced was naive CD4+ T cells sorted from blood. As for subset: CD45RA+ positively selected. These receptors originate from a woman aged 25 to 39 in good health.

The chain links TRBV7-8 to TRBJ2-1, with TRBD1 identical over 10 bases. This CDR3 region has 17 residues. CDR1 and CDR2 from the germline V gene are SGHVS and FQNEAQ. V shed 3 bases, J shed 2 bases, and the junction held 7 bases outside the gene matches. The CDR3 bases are TGTGCCAGCAGCTTCCGGGACAGGGGTTTAACCTACAATGAGCAGTTCTTC. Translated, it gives CASSFRDRGLTYNEQFF.

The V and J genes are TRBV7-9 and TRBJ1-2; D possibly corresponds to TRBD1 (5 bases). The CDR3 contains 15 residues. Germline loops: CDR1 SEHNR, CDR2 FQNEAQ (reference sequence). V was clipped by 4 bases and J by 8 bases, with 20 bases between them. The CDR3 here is CASSSSTGTTAGYTF. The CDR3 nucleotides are TGTGCCAGCAGCTCCAGTACCGGGACTACTGCGGGCTACACCTTC.

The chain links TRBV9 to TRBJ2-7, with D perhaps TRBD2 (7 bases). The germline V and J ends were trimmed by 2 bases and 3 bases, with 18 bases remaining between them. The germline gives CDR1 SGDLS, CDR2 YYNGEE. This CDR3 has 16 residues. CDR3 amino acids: CASSVGGLGFSYEQYF. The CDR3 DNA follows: TGTGCCAGCAGCGTGGGGGGGCTCGGTTTCAGCTACGAGCAGTACTTC.

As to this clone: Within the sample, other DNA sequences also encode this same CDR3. The CDR3 loop is CAWSVGGGPYEQYF. DNA for the CDR3: TGTGCCTGGAGTGTAGGGGGAGGGCCGTACGAGCAGTACTTC. The rearrangement links TRBV30 to TRBJ2-7, with D possibly matching TRBD2 (7 bases). The length of the CDR3 is 14 residues. V gave up 0 bases and J gave up 4 bases, with 13 bases separating them. The V gene's germline CDR1 is GTSNPN and CDR2 SVGIG (reference sequence). Variable domain in full (rest from reference TRBV30 and TRBJ2-7): SQTIHQWPATLVQPVGSPLSLECTVEGTSNPNLYWYRQAAGRGLQLLFYSVGIGQISSEVPQNLSASRPQDRQFILSSKKLLLSDSGFYLCAWSVGGGPYEQYFGPGTRLTVT.

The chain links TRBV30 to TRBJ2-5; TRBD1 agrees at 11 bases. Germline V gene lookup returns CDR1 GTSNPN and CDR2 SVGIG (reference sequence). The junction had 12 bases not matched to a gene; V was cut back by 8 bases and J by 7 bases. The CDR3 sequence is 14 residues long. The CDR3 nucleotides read TGTGCCGGGGGGGGACAGGGGGAGCTAATGACCCAGTACTTC. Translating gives CAGGGQGELMTQYF.

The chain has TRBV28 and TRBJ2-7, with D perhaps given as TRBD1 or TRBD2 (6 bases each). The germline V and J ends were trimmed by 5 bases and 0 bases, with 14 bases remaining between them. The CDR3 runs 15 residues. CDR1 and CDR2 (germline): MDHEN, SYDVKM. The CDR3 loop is CASSPGGGFSYEQYF. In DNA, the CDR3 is TGTGCCAGCAGTCCAGGAGGGGGTTTCTCCTACGAGCAGTACTTC.

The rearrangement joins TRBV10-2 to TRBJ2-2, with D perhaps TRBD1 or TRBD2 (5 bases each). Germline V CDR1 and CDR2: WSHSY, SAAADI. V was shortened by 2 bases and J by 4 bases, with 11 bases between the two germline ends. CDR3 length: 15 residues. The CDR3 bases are TGCGCCAGCAGTGAGGGGGGAGCTGTCACCGGGGAGCTGTTTTTT. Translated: CASSEGGAVTGELFF.

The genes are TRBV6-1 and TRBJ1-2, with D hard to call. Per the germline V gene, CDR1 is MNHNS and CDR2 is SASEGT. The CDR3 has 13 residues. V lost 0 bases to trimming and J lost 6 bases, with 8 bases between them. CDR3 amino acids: CASSEAKNDGYTF. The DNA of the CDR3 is TGTGCCAGCAGTGAAGCTAAGAACGATGGCTACACCTTC.

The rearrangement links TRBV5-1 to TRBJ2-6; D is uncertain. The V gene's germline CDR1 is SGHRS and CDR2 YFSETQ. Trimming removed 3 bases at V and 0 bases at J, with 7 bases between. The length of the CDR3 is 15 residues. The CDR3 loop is CASSSVVSGANVLTF. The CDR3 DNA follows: TGCGCCAGCAGCTCAGTTGTCTCTGGGGCCAACGTCCTGACTTTC.

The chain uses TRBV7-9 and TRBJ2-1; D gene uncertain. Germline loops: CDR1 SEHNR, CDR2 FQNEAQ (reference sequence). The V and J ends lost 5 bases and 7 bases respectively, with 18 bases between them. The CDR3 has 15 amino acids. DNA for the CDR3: TGTGCCAGCAGCCTCTCTAGGACGGGCTTGAATGAGCAGTTCTTC. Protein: CASSLSRTGLNEQFF.

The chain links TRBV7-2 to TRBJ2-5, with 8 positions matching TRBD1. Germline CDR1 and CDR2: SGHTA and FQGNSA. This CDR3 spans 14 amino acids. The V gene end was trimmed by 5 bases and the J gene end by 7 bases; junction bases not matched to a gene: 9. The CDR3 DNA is TGTGCCAGCAGCGGCCAAGACAGGGGATGGACCCAGTACTTC. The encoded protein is CASSGQDRGWTQYF. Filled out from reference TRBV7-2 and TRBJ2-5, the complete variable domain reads GAGVSQSPSNKVTEKGKDVELRCDPISGHTALYWYRQSLGQGLEFLIYFQGNSAPDKSGLPSDRFSAERTGGSVSTLTIQRTQQEDSAVYLCASSGQDRGWTQYFGPGTRLLVL.

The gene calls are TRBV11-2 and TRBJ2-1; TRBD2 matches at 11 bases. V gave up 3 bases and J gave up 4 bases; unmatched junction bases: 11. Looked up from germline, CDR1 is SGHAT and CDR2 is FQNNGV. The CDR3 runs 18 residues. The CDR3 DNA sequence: TGTGCCAGCAGCTTCTCTTTTTGGGGGACTAGCGGATACAATGAGCAGTTCTTC. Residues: CASSFSFWGTSGYNEQFF. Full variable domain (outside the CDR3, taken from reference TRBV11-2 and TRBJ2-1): EAGVAQSPRYKIIEKRQSVAFWCNPISGHATLYWYQQILGQGPKLLIQFQNNGVVDDSQLPKDRFSAERLKGVDSTLKIQPAKLEDSAVYLCASSFSFWGTSGYNEQFFGPGTRLTVL.

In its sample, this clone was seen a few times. CDR3 nucleotide sequence: TGTGCCAGCAGCGCCGGGACTAGCGGGAGGGCGGGGGAGCAGTACTTC. It specifies CASSAGTSGRAGEQYF. This chain uses TRBV9 with TRBJ2-7, with TRBD2 matching over 16 bases. The length of the CDR3 is 16 residues. Trimming cost V 3 bases and J 7 bases; bases outside gene matches: 7. Germline-derived CDR1 and CDR2 are SGDLS and YYNGEE.

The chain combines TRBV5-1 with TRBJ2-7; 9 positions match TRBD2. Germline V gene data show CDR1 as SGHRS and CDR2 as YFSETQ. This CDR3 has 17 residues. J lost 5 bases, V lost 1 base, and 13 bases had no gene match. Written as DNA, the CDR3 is TGCGCCAGCAGCTTGCTTTCGGCGGGAGGGCCGACGGACGAGCAGTACTTC. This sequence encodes CASSLLSAGGPTDEQYF.

In DNA form, the CDR3 reads TGTGCCAGCAGCGTCGGGGGCCTTCAACCTAATGAGCAGTTCTTC. As protein: CASSVGGLQPNEQFF. The chain has TRBV9 and TRBJ2-1; D assignment may be TRBD1 or TRBD2 (6 bases each). The CDR3 is made up of 15 amino acids. CDR1 is SGDLS and CDR2 is YYNGEE in the germline V gene. The V gene lost 2 bases and the J gene lost 7 bases, with 16 bases spanning the gap.

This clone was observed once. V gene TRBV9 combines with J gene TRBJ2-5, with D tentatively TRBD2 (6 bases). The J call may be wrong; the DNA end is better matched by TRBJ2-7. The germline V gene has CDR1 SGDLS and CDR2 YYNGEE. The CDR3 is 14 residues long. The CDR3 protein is CASSVEPQGGEQYF. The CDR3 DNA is TGTGCCAGCAGCGTAGAGCCCCAGGGAGGCGAGCAGTACTTC.

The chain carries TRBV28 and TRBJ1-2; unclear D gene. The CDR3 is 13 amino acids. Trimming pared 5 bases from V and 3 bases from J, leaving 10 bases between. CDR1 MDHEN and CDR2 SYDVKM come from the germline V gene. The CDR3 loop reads CASSPGRHYGYTF. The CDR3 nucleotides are TGTGCCAGCAGTCCCGGGAGACACTATGGCTACACCTTC.

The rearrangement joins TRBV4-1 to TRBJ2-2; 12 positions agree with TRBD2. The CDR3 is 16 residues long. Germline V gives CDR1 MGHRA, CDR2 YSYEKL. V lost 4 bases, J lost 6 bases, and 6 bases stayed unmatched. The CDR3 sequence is CASSPTSGRISGELFF. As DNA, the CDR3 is TGCGCCAGCAGCCCGACTAGCGGGAGAATCTCCGGGGAGCTGTTTTTT.

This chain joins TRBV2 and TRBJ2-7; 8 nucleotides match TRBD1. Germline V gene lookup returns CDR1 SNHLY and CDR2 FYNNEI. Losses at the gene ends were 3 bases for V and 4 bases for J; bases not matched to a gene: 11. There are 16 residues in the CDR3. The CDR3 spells CASSDSGSGGGYEQYF. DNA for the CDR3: TGTGCCAGCAGTGATAGTGGGTCAGGGGGCGGTTACGAGCAGTACTTC.

The DNA for the CDR3 is TGCAGCGTTGGTTCACAGATGAACACTGAAGCTTTCTTT. It encodes CSVGSQMNTEAFF. The chain couples TRBV29-1 to TRBJ1-1; no reliable D call. The V end lost 4 bases, the J end lost 0 bases, and 9 bases lay between the germline ends. Germline CDR1 reads SQVTM; CDR2 reads ANQGSEA. This CDR3 is 13 amino acids long.

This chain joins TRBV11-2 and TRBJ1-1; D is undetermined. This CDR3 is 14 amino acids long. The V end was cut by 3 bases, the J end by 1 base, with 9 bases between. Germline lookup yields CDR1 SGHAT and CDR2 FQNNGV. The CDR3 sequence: CASSLTERNTEAFF. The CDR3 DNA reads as TGTGCCAGCAGCTTGACGGAGAGGAACACTGAAGCTTTCTTT.

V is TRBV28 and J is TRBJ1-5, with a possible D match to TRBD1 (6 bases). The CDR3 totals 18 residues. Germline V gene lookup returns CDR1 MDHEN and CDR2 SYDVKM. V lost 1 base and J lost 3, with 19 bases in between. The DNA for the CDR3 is TGTGCCAGCAGTTTATTGGGGGGCGGCATAATGTCCAATCAGCCCCAGCATTTT. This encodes CASSLLGGGIMSNQPQHF. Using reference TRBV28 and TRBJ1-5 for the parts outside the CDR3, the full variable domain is DVKVTQSSRYLVKRTGEKVFLECVQDMDHENMFWYRQDPGLGLRLIYFSYDVKMKEKGDIPEGYSVSREKKERFSLILESASTNQTSMYLCASSLLGGGIMSNQPQHFGDGTRLSIL.

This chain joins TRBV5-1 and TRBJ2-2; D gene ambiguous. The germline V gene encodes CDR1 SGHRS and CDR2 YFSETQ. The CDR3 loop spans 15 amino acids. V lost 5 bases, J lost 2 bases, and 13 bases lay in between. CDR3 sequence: CASSRSVYNTGELFF. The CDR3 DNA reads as TGCGCCAGCAGTAGGAGCGTCTATAACACCGGGGAGCTGTTTTTT.